This paragraph reports one T cell receptor (beta chain). Patients at the Seattle site were enrolled during active infection and followed longitudinally. This record comes from a study of blood T cell repertoires in COVID-19. In the study overall: Specimens from acute and convalescent COVID-19 originated in the United States, Italy and Spain.

This table comes from immunoSEQ multiplex PCR, and its TCRdb copy is limited to in-frame clones, with some not included. There are over 150,000 clones in the sample; approximately 90% occur only once, and 15% to 20% lies in the top ten. The CDR3 has 15 amino acids. Trimming shortened V by 0 bases and J by 6 bases, and 13 bases separated the two germline ends. Looked up from germline, CDR1 is SGDLS and CDR2 is YYNGEE. This chain connects TRBV9 to TRBJ2-1; a possible D gene is TRBD2 (5 bases). The sequence derives from a man aged 45 to 65 with COVID-19, enrolled during active disease. The sequenced sample was peripheral blood. The CDR3, as DNA: TGTGCCAGCAGCGTAGACCTACTAGGGCTCAATGAGCAGTTCTTC. Translation gives CASSVDLLGLNEQFF.